This is a list of T cell receptor beta chains from one sample in a study of human T cells and chemical hapten exposure. In TCRdb, the RACE reads were re-called with MiXCR into one record per CDR3 protein. Of about 380,000 distinct CDR3 sequences listed, approximately 5.1% are singletons. Sequencing used whole blood, obtained in connection with sensitization to the hapten diphenylcyclopropenone (DPC). The receptors were sampled from a woman aged 45-59 years with alopecia areata. Some clones in this sample may be carry-over from other donors' samples. The CDR3 runs from the conserved cysteine through the conserved F or W. The D gene is left open where the match is weak. Expanded clones are given a class, and other clones once, few, many or no size at all.

V gene,clone size,D gene,J gene,CDR3 DNA,CDR3 protein
TRBV19,-,TRBD1,TRBJ2-7,TGTGCCAGTAGTATAGGGACAGGGGGCTACGAGCAGTACTTC,CASSIGTGGYEQYF
TRBV12-5,many,TRBD1,TRBJ1-5,TGTGCTAGTGGGACCCTGATTGGGGACAGGCAATGGAGCAATCAGCCCCAGCATTTT,CASGTLIGDRQWSNQPQHF
TRBV18,few,TRBD1,TRBJ1-2,TGTGCCAGCTCACCCCGACAGGGTCCTCCCTATGGCTACACCTTC,CASSPRQGPPYGYTF
TRBV6-4,many,-,TRBJ2-3,TGTGCCAGCAGCCTATCGATCAGCACAGATACGCAGTATTTT,CASSLSISTDTQYF
TRBV20-1,-,-,TRBJ2-1,TGCAGTGCTAGAGACGAAGACCGGACTGACGATGAGCAGTTCTTC,CSARDEDRTDDEQFF
TRBV11-2,few,-,TRBJ2-3,TGTGCCAGCAGCTCCTACGAGGCTAGCACAGATACGCAGTATTTT,CASSSYEASTDTQYF
TRBV28,-,-,TRBJ2-7,TGTGCCAGCAGCGGACTTTTCTACGAGCAGTACTTC,CASSGLFYEQYF
TRBV2,-,-,TRBJ2-6,TGTGCCAGCTTAGCGGAGCTCTCTGGGGCCAACGTCCTGACTTTC,CASLAELSGANVLTF
TRBV15,many,-,TRBJ2-2,TGTGCCACCAGCAGAGATAGAGGACGAGACACCGGGGAGCTGTTTTTT,CATSRDRGRDTGELFF
TRBV6-5,many,-,TRBJ2-7,TGTGCCAGCAGTTACTCCCCGATCTACGAGCAGTACTTC,CASSYSPIYEQYF
TRBV6-5,many,-,TRBJ1-3,TGTGCCAGCAGTTACGCCTTGTTCCCCTCTGGAAACACCATATATTTT,CASSYALFPSGNTIYF
TRBV3-1,few,-,TRBJ1-4,TGTGCCAGCAGCCAAGACCCGTCGTTACTGTTTTTT,CASSQDPSLLFF
TRBV28,many,TRBD2,TRBJ2-1,TGTGCCAGCGGAACTAGCGGGAGGGACAATGAGCAGTTCTTC,CASGTSGRDNEQFF
TRBV4-2,many,-,TRBJ1-3,TGTGCCAGCAGCCAAGATCCGACGGGTTCTGGAAACACCATATATTTT,CASSQDPTGSGNTIYF
TRBV28,many,-,TRBJ2-1,TGTGCCAGCAATCAGCTTAATGAGCAGTTCTTC,CASNQLNEQFF
TRBV12-3/TRBV12-4,few,-,TRBJ2-3,TGTGCCAGCAGTCCCGGGACCTTAGCCACAGATACGCAGTATTTT,CASSPGTLATDTQYF
TRBV20-1,many,-,TRBJ1-1,TGCAGTGCTAGAGTTGGGGCGCCGAACACTGAAGCTTTCTTT,CSARVGAPNTEAFF
TRBV4-2,-,-,TRBJ2-3,TGTGCCAGCAGCCAAGAGGAGCCCAGGACCACCACAGATACGCAGTATTTT,CASSQEEPRTTTDTQYF
TRBV5-1,many,-,TRBJ2-1,TGCGCCAGCAGCTTGAAGGGTGAGCAGTTCTTC,CASSLKGEQFF
TRBV12-3/TRBV12-4,many,-,TRBJ2-5,TGTGCCAGCAGTTTAGCGGAGCGGCGGGTCGAGACCCAGTACTTC,CASSLAERRVETQYF
TRBV10-3,many,-,TRBJ2-7,TGTGCCATCAAGGGAGGAGCCAATTCCTACGAGCAGTACTTC,CAIKGGANSYEQYF
TRBV2,-,-,TRBJ1-2,TGTGCCACCGGGGACAACTATGGCTACACCTTC,CATGDNYGYTF
TRBV6-5,many,-,TRBJ2-3,TGTGCCAGCTCACGAGGGGGGGGGTACACAGATACGCAGTATTTT,CASSRGGGYTDTQYF
TRBV12-3/TRBV12-4,many,-,TRBJ2-3,TGTGCCAGCGGGTTTCTTAGCACAGATACGCAGTATTTT,CASGFLSTDTQYF
TRBV29-1,-,-,TRBJ2-2,TGCAGCGTTGAAGATCTCACAGGACCAAGAGGGGAGCTGTTTTTT,CSVEDLTGPRGELFF
TRBV12-3/TRBV12-4,many,TRBD2,TRBJ2-1,TGTGCCAGCAGTTTATCGACTAGCGGGGGTGGTGAGCAGTTCTTC,CASSLSTSGGGEQFF